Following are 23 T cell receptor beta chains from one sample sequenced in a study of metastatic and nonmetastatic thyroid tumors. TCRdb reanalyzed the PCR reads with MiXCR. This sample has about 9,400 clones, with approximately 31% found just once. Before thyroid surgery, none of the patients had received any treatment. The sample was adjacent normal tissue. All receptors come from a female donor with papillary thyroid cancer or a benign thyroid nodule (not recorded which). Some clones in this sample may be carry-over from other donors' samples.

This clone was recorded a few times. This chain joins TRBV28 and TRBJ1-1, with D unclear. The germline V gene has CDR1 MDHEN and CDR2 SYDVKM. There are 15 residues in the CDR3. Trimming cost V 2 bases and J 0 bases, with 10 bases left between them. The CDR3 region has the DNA TGTGCCAGCAGTTTACTACAGTCCATGAACACTGAAGCTTTCTTT. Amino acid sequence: CASSLLQSMNTEAFF.

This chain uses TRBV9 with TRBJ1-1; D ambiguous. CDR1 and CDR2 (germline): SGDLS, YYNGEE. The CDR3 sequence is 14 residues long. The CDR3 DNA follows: TGTGAAGGCAGCGTAGGAGGAGTTAGGACTGAAGCTTTCTTT. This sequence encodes CEGSVGGVRTEAFF.

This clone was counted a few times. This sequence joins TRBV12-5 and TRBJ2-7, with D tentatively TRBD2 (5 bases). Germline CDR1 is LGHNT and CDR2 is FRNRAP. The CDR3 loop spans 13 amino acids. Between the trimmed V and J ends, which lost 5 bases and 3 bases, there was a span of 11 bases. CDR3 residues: CASGVGLIYEQYF. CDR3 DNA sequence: TGTGCTAGTGGTGTAGGACTGATCTACGAGCAGTACTTC.

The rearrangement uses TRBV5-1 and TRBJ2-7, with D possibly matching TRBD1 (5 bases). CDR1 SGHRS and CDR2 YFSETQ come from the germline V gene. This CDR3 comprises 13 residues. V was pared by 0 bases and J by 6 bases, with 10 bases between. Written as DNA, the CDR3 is TGCGCCAGCAGCTTGGATACAGGTGGCGAGCAGTACTTC. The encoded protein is CASSLDTGGEQYF.

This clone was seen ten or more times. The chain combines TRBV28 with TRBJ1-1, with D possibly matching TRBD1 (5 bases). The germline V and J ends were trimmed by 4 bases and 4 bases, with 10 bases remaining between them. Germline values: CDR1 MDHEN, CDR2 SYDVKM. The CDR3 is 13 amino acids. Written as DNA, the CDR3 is TGTGCCAGCAGTTCCCCACAGGTCACTGAAGCTTTCTTT. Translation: CASSSPQVTEAFF.

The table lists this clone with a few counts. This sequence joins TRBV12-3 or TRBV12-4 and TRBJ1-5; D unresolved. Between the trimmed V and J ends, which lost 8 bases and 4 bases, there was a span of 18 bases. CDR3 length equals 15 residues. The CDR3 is CASGPGDLINQPQHF. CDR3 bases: TGTGCCAGCGGCCCGGGTGATCTCATTAATCAGCCCCAGCATTTT.

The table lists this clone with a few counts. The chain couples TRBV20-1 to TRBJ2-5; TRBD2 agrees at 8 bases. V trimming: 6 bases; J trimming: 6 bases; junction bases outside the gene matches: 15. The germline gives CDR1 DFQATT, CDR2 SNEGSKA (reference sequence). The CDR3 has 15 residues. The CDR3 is CSAIVDGGATKTQYF. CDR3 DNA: TGCAGTGCCATTGTGGACGGGGGGGCAACAAAGACCCAGTACTTC.

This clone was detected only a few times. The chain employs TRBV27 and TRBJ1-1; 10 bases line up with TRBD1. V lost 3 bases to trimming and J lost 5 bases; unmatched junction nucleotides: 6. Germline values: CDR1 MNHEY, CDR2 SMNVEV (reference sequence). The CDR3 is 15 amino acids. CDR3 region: CASSLGQGFGTEAFF. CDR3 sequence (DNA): TGTGCCAGCAGTTTGGGACAGGGGTTTGGGACTGAAGCTTTCTTT.

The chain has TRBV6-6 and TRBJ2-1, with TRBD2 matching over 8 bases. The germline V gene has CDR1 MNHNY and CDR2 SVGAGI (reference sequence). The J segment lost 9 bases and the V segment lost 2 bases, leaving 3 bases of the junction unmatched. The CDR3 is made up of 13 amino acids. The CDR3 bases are TGTGCCAGCAGTTACCGGGGGGGGATTGAGCAGTTCTTC. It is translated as CASSYRGGIEQFF.

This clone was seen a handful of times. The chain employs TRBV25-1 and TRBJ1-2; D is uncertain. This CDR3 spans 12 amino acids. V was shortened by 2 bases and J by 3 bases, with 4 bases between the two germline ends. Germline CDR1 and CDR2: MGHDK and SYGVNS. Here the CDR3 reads CASSEGYYGYTF. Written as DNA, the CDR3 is TGTGCCAGCAGTGAAGGATACTATGGCTACACCTTC.

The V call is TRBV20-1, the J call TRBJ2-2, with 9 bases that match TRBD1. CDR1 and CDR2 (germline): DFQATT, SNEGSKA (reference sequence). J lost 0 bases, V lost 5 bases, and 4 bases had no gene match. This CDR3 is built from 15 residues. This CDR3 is CSAQRQGANTGELFF. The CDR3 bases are TGCAGTGCTCAACGACAGGGGGCGAACACCGGGGAGCTGTTTTTT.

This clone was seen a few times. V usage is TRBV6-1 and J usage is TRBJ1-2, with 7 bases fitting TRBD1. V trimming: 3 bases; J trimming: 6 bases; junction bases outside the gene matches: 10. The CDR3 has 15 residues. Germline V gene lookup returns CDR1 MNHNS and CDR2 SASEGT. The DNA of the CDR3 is TGTGCCAGCAGTGATTCACCCAGGGGGAGGAATGGCTACACCTTC. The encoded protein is CASSDSPRGRNGYTF.

CDR3 region: CSARPILWGDGNTIYF. The CDR3 DNA is TGCAGTGCTAGACCGATACTGTGGGGCGATGGAAACACCATATATTTT. This chain uses TRBV20-1 with TRBJ1-3, with D perhaps TRBD1 (5 bases). The CDR3 loop spans 16 amino acids. CDR1 and CDR2 from the germline V gene are DFQATT and SNEGSKA (reference sequence). V was shortened by 2 bases and J by 3 bases, with 17 bases between the two germline ends.

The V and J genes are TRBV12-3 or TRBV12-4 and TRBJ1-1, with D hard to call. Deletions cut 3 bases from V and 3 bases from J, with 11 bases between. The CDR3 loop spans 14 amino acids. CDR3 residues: CASSLGMVDTEAFF. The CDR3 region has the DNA TGTGCCAGCAGTTTGGGTATGGTGGACACTGAAGCTTTCTTT.

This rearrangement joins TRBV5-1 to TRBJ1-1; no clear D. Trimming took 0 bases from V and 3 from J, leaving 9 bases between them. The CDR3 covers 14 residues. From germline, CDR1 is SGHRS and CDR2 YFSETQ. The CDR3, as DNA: TGCGCCAGCAGCTTGGGAGACACGTACACTGAAGCTTTCTTT. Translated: CASSLGDTYTEAFF.

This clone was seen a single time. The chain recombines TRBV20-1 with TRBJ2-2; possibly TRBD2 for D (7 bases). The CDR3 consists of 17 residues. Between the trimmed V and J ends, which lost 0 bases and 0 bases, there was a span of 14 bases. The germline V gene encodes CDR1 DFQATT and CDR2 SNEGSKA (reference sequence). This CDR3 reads CSARDLMRGPNTGELFF. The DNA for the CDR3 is TGCAGTGCTAGAGATTTGATGCGGGGGCCGAACACCGGGGAGCTGTTTTTT.

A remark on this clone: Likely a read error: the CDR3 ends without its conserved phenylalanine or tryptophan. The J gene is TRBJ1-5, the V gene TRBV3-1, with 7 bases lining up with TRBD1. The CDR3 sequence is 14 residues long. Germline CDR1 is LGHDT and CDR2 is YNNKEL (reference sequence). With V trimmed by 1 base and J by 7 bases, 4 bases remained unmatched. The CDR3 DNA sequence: TGTGCCAGCAGCCAAGGGACAGGTCGCCAGCCCCAGCATTCT. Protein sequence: CASSQGTGRQPQHS.

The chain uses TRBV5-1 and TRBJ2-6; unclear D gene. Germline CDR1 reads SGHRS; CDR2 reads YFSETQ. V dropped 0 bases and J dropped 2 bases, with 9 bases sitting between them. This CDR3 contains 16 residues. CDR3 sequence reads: CASSLDPSPGANVLTF. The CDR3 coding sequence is TGCGCCAGCAGCTTGGACCCCAGCCCTGGGGCCAACGTCCTGACTTTC.

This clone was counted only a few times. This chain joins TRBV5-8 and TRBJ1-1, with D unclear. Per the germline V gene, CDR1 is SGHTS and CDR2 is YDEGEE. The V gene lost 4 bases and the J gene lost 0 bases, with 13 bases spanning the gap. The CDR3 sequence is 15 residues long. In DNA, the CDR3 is TGTGCCAGCAGCCCCGGACCGGGTGTGAACACTGAAGCTTTCTTT. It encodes CASSPGPGVNTEAFF.

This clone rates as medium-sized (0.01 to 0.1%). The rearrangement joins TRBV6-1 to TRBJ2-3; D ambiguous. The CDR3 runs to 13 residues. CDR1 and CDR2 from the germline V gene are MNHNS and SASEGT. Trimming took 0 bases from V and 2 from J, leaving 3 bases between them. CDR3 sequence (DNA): TGTGCCAGCAGTGAAGCGAACACAGATACGCAGTATTTT. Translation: CASSEANTDTQYF.

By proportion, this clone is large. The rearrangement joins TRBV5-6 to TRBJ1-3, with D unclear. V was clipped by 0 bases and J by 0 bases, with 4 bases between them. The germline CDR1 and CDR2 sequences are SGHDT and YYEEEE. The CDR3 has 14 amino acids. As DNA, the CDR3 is TGTGCCAGCAGCTTGGGGCTCTCTGGAAACACCATATATTTT. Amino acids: CASSLGLSGNTIYF.

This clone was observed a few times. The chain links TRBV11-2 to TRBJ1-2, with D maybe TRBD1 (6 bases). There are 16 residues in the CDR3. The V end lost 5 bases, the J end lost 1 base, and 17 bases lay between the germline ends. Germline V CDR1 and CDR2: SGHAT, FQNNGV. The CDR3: CASSKEVSGDNYGYTF. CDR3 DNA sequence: TGTGCCAGCAGCAAGGAGGTGTCAGGGGATAACTATGGCTACACCTTC.

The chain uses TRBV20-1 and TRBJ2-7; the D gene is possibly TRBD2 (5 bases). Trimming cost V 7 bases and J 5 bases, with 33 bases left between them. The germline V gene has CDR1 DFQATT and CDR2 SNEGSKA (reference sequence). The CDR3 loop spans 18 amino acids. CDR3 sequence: CSGDRILKKAEDTHEQYF. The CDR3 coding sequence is TGCAGTGGCGACCGAATACTCAAAAAAGCGGAAGACACCCACGAGCAGTACTTC.